This T cell receptor beta chain was obtained from a study of cytomegalovirus exposure and HLA in healthy donors. Trimming cost V 3 bases and J 0 bases, with 6 bases left between them. CDR3 length: 14 residues. Germline V gene lookup returns CDR1 MDHEN and CDR2 SYDVKM. TCRdb keeps only in-frame clones here, not all; method: immunoSEQ multiplex PCR. Here the sample spans a few hundred thousand clones, around 90% being singletons. The source of this sequence is a young woman in good health and CMV-seronegative. The specimen was PBMCs. V is TRBV28 and J is TRBJ1-5; D is undetermined. CDR3 residues: CASSFGYSNQPQHF. Here the CDR3 DNA reads TGTGCCAGCAGTTTCGGGTATAGCAATCAGCCCCAGCATTTT. The whole variable domain, remainder taken from reference TRBV28 and TRBJ1-5, is DVKVTQSSRYLVKRTGEKVFLECVQDMDHENMFWYRQDPGLGLRLIYFSYDVKMKEKGDIPEGYSVSREKKERFSLILESASTNQTSMYLCASSFGYSNQPQHFGDGTRLSIL.